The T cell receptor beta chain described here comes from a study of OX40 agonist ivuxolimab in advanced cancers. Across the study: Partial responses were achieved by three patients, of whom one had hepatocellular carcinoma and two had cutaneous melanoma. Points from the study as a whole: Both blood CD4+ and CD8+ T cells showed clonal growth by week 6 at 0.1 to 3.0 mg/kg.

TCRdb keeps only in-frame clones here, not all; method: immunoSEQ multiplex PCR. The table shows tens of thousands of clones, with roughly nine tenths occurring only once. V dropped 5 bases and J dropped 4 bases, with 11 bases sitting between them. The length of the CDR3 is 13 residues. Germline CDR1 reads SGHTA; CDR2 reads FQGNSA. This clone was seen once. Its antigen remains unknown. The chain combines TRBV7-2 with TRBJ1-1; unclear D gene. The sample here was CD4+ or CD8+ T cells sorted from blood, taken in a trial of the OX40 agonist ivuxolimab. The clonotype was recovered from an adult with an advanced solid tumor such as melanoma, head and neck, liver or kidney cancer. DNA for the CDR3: TGTGCCAGCAGCCCCCCCTCGAGCACTGAAGCTTTCTTT. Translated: CASSPPSSTEAFF. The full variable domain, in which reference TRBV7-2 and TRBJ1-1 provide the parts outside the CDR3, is GAGVSQSPSNKVTEKGKDVELRCDPISGHTALYWYRQSLGQGLEFLIYFQGNSAPDKSGLPSDRFSAERTGGSVSTLTIQRTQQEDSAVYLCASSPPSSTEAFFGQGTRLTVV.